This TCR beta chain was recorded in a study of T cell repertoires in cytomegalovirus infection. The CDR3 runs 15 residues. With V trimmed by 4 bases and J by 8 bases, 8 bases remained unmatched. In germline, CDR1 is MDHEN, CDR2 SYDVKM. Study-level results: CMV-specific TCR beta clonotypes restricted by HLA-C dominated the ex vivo response.

MiXCR, applied by TCRdb to the reads, yields one record per CDR3 protein. This table holds just over 300,000 distinct CDR3 sequences, roughly 15% found once. On this clonotype: Antigen specificity is unknown.

The sample comprised PBMCs. The chain links TRBV28 to TRBJ2-1, with 10 nucleotides matching TRBD1. The source of this sequence is a human donor in good health (CMV status not recorded). Some clones in this sample may be carry-over from other donors' samples. Written as DNA, the CDR3 is TGTGCCAGCAGTTCCGGGACAGGGGTATGGGATGAGCAGTTCTTC. Protein: CASSSGTGVWDEQFF.